The table lists the clone carrying this T cell receptor beta chain with a few counts. The entry originates in a study of CD8+ T cells in alopecia areata. Across the whole study: Tofacitinib administration persisted for 6 to 18 months, succeeded by 6 months off drug.

The CDR3 runs to 12 residues. Germline CDR1 and CDR2: GTSNPN and SVGIG (reference sequence). With 0 bases removed from V and 5 bases from J, the gap between germline ends came to 7 bases. cDNA serving as the sequencing template came from extracted, reverse transcribed RNA. Sequencing was performed with immunoSEQ multiplex PCR; in TCRdb, only in-frame clones are kept and a portion is missing. The profile covers some 120,000 clones, with around 60% appearing a single time and 4.5% taken by the ten largest. Punch biopsies of lesional scalp, plus peripheral blood, were taken from alopecia areata patients.

The material sequenced was CD4+ T cells sorted from blood, taken at week 0. The receptor comes from a human donor with alopecia areata. This chain uses TRBV30 with TRBJ1-2, with D uncertain. The CDR3 sequence is CAWSVREYGYTF. CDR3 bases: TGTGCCTGGAGTGTACGCGAGTATGGCTACACCTTC.